A selection of T cell receptor beta chains follows, all from one sample in a study of shared clonotypes between healthy human individuals. TCRdb's table, derived via immunoSEQ multiplex PCR, lists solely in-frame clones and lacks some. The table has about 2.1 million clones, about 92% seen once. The sample taken for sequencing was naive CD8+ T cells from PBMCs. The source is a man aged 18 to 30 in good health. Some clones in this sample may be carry-over from other donors' samples. Both conserved end residues are part of each CDR3. A D gene is named only where the DNA matches it firmly. Rows give clone size only sometimes, using once, few, many, or a class for an expanded clone.

abundance: -
d_gene: -
v_gene: TRBV9
j_gene: TRBJ2-1
CDR3aa: CASSKSNNEQFF
CDR3nt: TGTGCCAGCAGCAAAAGTAACAATGAGCAGTTCTTC

abundance: -
d_gene: -
v_gene: TRBV5-8
j_gene: TRBJ2-2
CDR3aa: CASSLGNPNTGELFF
CDR3nt: TGTGCCAGCAGCTTGGGGAATCCGAACACCGGGGAGCTGTTTTTT

abundance: -
d_gene: -
v_gene: TRBV5-4
j_gene: TRBJ2-7
CDR3aa: CASSLFQGRDEQYF
CDR3nt: TGTGCCAGCAGCTTGTTTCAGGGGCGAGACGAGCAGTACTTC

abundance: -
d_gene: -
v_gene: TRBV4-1
j_gene: TRBJ2-5
CDR3aa: CASSQDSQGRGRETQYF
CDR3nt: TGCGCCAGCAGCCAAGATTCCCAAGGGCGAGGGCGAGAGACCCAGTACTTC

abundance: -
d_gene: TRBD1
v_gene: TRBV27
j_gene: TRBJ1-1
CDR3aa: CASSSTGGNTEAFF
CDR3nt: TGTGCCAGCAGTTCGACAGGGGGGAACACTGAAGCTTTCTTT

abundance: -
d_gene: -
v_gene: TRBV14
j_gene: TRBJ1-3
CDR3aa: CASSRWTVSSGNTIYF
CDR3nt: TGTGCCAGCAGCCGTTGGACCGTGAGCTCTGGAAACACCATATATTTT

abundance: -
d_gene: -
v_gene: TRBV27
j_gene: TRBJ2-7
CDR3aa: CASSDLNYEQYF
CDR3nt: TGTGCCAGCTCGGACCTGAACTACGAGCAGTACTTC

abundance: -
d_gene: -
v_gene: TRBV11-2
j_gene: TRBJ2-7
CDR3aa: CASSHSGYEQYF
CDR3nt: TGTGCCAGCAGCCACTCCGGCTACGAGCAGTACTTC

abundance: -
d_gene: TRBD1
v_gene: TRBV4-1
j_gene: TRBJ2-1
CDR3aa: CASKPTGISYNEQFF
CDR3nt: TGCGCCAGCAAACCGACAGGGATTTCCTACAATGAGCAGTTCTTC

abundance: -
d_gene: -
v_gene: TRBV28
j_gene: TRBJ2-7
CDR3aa: CASTRRGHSYEQYF
CDR3nt: TGTGCCAGCACCAGGCGGGGCCACTCCTACGAGCAGTACTTC

abundance: -
d_gene: -
v_gene: TRBV12-5
j_gene: TRBJ2-5
CDR3aa: CASGLVTGTPVTQYF
CDR3nt: TGTGCTAGTGGTTTGGTTACCGGGACCCCTGTGACCCAGTACTTC

abundance: -
d_gene: -
v_gene: TRBV19
j_gene: TRBJ1-1
CDR3aa: CASSIAEGTPAFF
CDR3nt: TGTGCCAGTAGTATAGCTGAAGGGACACCAGCTTTCTTT

abundance: -
d_gene: TRBD2
v_gene: TRBV7-3
j_gene: TRBJ2-1
CDR3aa: CASSLIAGALNEQFF
CDR3nt: TGTGCCAGCAGCTTAATTGCGGGAGCCTTGAATGAGCAGTTCTTC

abundance: -
d_gene: -
v_gene: TRBV6-5
j_gene: TRBJ2-4
CDR3aa: CASSYSRDPGNVHF
CDR3nt: TGTGCCAGCAGTTACTCACGAGATCCAGGGAACGTCCACTTC

abundance: once
d_gene: -
v_gene: TRBV7-9
j_gene: TRBJ2-1
CDR3aa: CASSLDHPAPHNEQFF
CDR3nt: TGTGCCAGCAGCTTAGACCATCCCGCCCCTCACAATGAGCAGTTCTTC

abundance: -
d_gene: TRBD1
v_gene: TRBV27
j_gene: TRBJ1-3
CDR3aa: CASSSTQGAPVSGNTIYF
CDR3nt: TGTGCCAGCAGTTCGACCCAGGGGGCCCCAGTCTCTGGAAACACCATATATTTT

abundance: -
d_gene: -
v_gene: TRBV14
j_gene: TRBJ1-4
CDR3aa: CASSQIREPNEKLFF
CDR3nt: TGTGCCAGCAGCCAAATACGGGAGCCGAATGAAAAACTGTTTTTT

abundance: -
d_gene: -
v_gene: TRBV19
j_gene: TRBJ2-7
CDR3aa: CASSTRDSSYEQYF
CDR3nt: TGTGCCAGTAGTACCCGGGACTCCTCCTACGAGCAGTACTTC

abundance: -
d_gene: -
v_gene: TRBV6-6
j_gene: TRBJ2-7
CDR3aa: CASSTGTYEQYF
CDR3nt: TGTGCCAGCAGTACGGGGACATACGAGCAGTACTTC

abundance: -
d_gene: -
v_gene: TRBV9
j_gene: TRBJ2-2
CDR3aa: CASSVFGDTGELFF
CDR3nt: TGTGCCAGCAGCGTATTCGGAGACACCGGGGAGCTGTTTTTT

abundance: -
d_gene: -
v_gene: TRBV19
j_gene: TRBJ1-5
CDR3aa: CASSIRDGNQPQHF
CDR3nt: TGTGCCAGTAGTATCCGGGACGGTAATCAGCCCCAGCATTTT

abundance: -
d_gene: TRBD1
v_gene: TRBV29-1
j_gene: TRBJ2-5
CDR3aa: CSVEGTEYQETQYF
CDR3nt: TGCAGCGTTGAGGGGACAGAGTACCAAGAGACCCAGTACTTC

abundance: -
d_gene: -
v_gene: TRBV19
j_gene: TRBJ2-2
CDR3aa: CASSTRSITGELFF
CDR3nt: TGTGCCAGTAGTACACGCAGCATCACCGGGGAGCTGTTTTTT

abundance: -
d_gene: -
v_gene: TRBV30
j_gene: TRBJ1-5
CDR3aa: CAWSRQDTQPQHF
CDR3nt: TGTGCCTGGAGTCGCCAGGACACTCAGCCCCAGCATTTT

abundance: -
d_gene: -
v_gene: TRBV2
j_gene: TRBJ2-5
CDR3aa: CASSVGGQETQYF
CDR3nt: TGTGCCAGCAGTGTTGGGGGTCAGGAGACCCAGTACTTC

abundance: -
d_gene: -
v_gene: TRBV5-6
j_gene: TRBJ1-1
CDR3aa: CASSLNSNTEAFF
CDR3nt: TGTGCCAGCAGCTTGAACTCTAACACTGAAGCTTTCTTT

abundance: -
d_gene: TRBD2
v_gene: TRBV28
j_gene: TRBJ2-1
CDR3aa: CASSFRAGGFGEQFF
CDR3nt: TGTGCCAGCAGTTTCCGAGCGGGAGGGTTCGGGGAGCAGTTCTTC

abundance: -
d_gene: -
v_gene: TRBV28
j_gene: TRBJ2-2
CDR3aa: CASSLGSTGELFF
CDR3nt: TGTGCCAGCAGTTTAGGCTCAACCGGGGAGCTGTTTTTT

abundance: -
d_gene: TRBD1
v_gene: TRBV7-8
j_gene: TRBJ2-7
CDR3aa: CASSAGGSSFYEQYF
CDR3nt: TGTGCCAGCAGTGCAGGGGGCTCGTCATTCTACGAGCAGTACTTC

abundance: -
d_gene: TRBD2
v_gene: TRBV6-5
j_gene: TRBJ2-1
CDR3aa: CASTPSGSIYNEQFF
CDR3nt: TGTGCCAGCACCCCTAGCGGGAGCATCTACAATGAGCAGTTCTTC

abundance: -
d_gene: -
v_gene: TRBV5-1
j_gene: TRBJ2-5
CDR3aa: CASSHNYKDQETQYF
CDR3nt: TGCGCCAGCAGCCATAATTACAAGGACCAAGAGACCCAGTACTTC

abundance: -
d_gene: -
v_gene: TRBV5-1
j_gene: TRBJ2-5
CDR3aa: CASRRTQYF
CDR3nt: TGCGCCAGCCGTAGGACCCAGTACTTC

abundance: once
d_gene: -
v_gene: TRBV27
j_gene: TRBJ2-6
CDR3aa: CASSFDNYSGANVLTF
CDR3nt: TGTGCCAGCAGTTTTGACAACTACTCTGGGGCCAACGTCCTGACTTTC

abundance: -
d_gene: -
v_gene: TRBV28
j_gene: TRBJ2-7
CDR3aa: CASSHGVEQYF
CDR3nt: TGTGCCAGCAGTCACGGGGTCGAGCAGTACTTC

abundance: -
d_gene: TRBD1
v_gene: TRBV19
j_gene: TRBJ2-2
CDR3aa: CASRWTGGLGELFF
CDR3nt: TGTGCCAGTAGGTGGACAGGGGGCCTCGGGGAGCTGTTTTTT

abundance: -
d_gene: TRBD2
v_gene: TRBV14
j_gene: TRBJ2-1
CDR3aa: CASSPRSGSNEQFF
CDR3nt: TGTGCCAGCAGCCCGCGGAGCGGGAGTAATGAGCAGTTCTTC